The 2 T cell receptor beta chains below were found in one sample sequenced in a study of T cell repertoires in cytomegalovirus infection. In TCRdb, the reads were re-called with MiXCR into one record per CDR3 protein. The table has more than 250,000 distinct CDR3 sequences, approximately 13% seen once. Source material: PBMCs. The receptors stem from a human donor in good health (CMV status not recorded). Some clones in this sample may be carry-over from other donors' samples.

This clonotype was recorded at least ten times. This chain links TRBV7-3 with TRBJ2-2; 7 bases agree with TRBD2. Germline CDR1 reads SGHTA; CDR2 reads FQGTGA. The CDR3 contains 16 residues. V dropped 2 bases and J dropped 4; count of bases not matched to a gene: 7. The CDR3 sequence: CASSLEGTKLTGELFF. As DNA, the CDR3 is TGTGCCAGCAGCTTAGAAGGGACTAAACTCACCGGGGAGCTGTTTTTT.

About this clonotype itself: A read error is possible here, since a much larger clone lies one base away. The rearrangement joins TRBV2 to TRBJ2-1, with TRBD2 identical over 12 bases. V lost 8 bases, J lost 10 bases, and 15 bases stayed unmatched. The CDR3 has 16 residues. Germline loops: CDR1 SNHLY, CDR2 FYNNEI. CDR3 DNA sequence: TGTGCCAGCCAGACTAGCGGGGGCTCCAGCGGCCGGGAGCAGTTCTTC. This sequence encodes CASQTSGGSSGREQFF.